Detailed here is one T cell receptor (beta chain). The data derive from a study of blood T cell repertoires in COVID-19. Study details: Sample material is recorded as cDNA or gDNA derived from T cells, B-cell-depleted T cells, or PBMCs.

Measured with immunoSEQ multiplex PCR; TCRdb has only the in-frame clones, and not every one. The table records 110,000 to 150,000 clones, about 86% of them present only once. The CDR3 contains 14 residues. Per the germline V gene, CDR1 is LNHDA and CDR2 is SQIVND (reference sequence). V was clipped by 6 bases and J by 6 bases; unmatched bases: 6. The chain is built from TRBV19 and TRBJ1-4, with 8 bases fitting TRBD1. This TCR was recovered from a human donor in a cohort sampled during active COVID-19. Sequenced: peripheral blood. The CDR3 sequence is CASRKQGEDEKLFF. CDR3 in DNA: TGTGCCAGTAGGAAACAGGGGGAGGATGAAAAACTGTTTTTT. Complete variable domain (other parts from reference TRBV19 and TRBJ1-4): DGGITQSPKYLFRKEGQNVTLSCEQNLNHDAMYWYRQDPGQGLRLIYYSQIVNDFQKGDIAEGYSVSREKKESFPLTVTSAQKNPTAFYLCASRKQGEDEKLFFGSGTQLSVL.